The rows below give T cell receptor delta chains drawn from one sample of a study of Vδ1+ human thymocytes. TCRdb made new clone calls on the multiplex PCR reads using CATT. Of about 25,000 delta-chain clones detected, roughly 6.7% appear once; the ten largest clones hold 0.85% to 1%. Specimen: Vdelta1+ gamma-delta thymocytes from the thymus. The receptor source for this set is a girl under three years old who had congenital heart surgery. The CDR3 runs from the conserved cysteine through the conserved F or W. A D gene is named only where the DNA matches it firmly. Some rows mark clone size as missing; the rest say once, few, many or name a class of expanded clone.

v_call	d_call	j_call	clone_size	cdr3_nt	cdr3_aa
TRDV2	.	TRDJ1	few	TGTGCCTGTGCCACCCAGCTGGTCGATAAACTCATCTTT	CACATQLVDKLIF
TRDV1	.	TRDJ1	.	TGTGCTCTTGGGGAACTTGGGATCCGTTTTGGTTACACCGATAAACTCATCTTT	CALGELGIRFGYTDKLIF
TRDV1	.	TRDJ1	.	TGTGCTCTTGGGGAACCCCGATTCCTACCTGGCCGACTGGGGATACCCCCCGATAAACTCATCTTT	CALGEPRFLPGRLGIPPDKLIF
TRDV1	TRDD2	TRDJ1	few	TGTGCTCTTGGGGAACTAGTTCTTCCTACCTGTAGAACCGATAAACTCATCTTT	CALGELVLPTCRTDKLIF
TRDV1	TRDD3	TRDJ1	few	TGTGCTCTTGGGGAACTGAATCTTCATCGGGGGATACCCACACCGTGGACCGATAAACTCATCTTT	CALGELNLHRGIPTPWTDKLIF
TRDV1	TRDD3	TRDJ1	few	TGTGCCCTTGGGAAAGGATTTACTGGGGGTCCCCACACCGATAAACTCATCTTT	CALGKGFTGGPHTDKLIF
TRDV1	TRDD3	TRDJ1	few	TGTGCTCTTGGGGAACTTTCATACAGGGATACGCGTAAACTCATCTTT	CALGELSYRDTRKLIF
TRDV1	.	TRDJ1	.	TGTGCTCTTGGGGAACTTGAGTCCTTCCTACGGAAAGTTTACCTGGGGGATACCGATAAACTCATCTTT	CALGELESFLRKVYLGDTDKLIF
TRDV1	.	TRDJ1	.	TGTGCTCTCGCCGCATGCCGATTTAAGATCACCGATAAACTCATCTTT	CALAACRFKITDKLIF
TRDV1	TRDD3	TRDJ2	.	TGTGCTCTTGGGGCAGAACTGGGGGATACCTCCTCGACTTTGACAGCACAACTCTTCTTT	CALGAELGDTSSTLTAQLFF
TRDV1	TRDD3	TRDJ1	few	TGTGCTCTTGGGGAAGTTTTCGAATGGGGGATCCCTTACACCGATAAACTCATCTTT	CALGEVFEWGIPYTDKLIF
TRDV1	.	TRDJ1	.	TGTGCTCTTGGGGAAATGGGTATAGACTCGTACACCGATAAACTCATCTTT	CALGEMGIDSYTDKLIF
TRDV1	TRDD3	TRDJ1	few	TGTGCTCTTGGGGAACCCCCCGTTCCTGAACTGGGGGATACTAGAGGCGATAAGCTCATCTTT	CALGEPPVPELGDTRGDKLIF
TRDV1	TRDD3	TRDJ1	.	TGTGCTCTTGGGATAGAGTGCGAGTTAGCTGGGGGGTACGGGTTACTCATCTTT	CALGIECELAGGYGLLIF
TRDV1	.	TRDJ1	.	TGTGCTCTTGGTCCCAAATGGCTCCTACGTGGGGGCCCAACGTCCTTAAGGGGCGATAAACTCATCTTT	CALGPKWLLRGGPTSLRGDKLIF
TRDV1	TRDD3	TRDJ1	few	TGTGCTCTTGGGGAGCGTCTTAGACTGGGGGATAACGGATCCGATAAACTCATCTTT	CALGERLRLGDNGSDKLIF
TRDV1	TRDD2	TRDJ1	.	TGTGCTCTTGGGGAATCATTAGGCCGCGCCCCGTTACCGAAAGCCTTGGCCTTCCTAAGGTTAGGGACCGATAAACTCATCTTT	CALGESLGRAPLPKALAFLRLGTDKLIF
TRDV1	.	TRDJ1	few	TGTGCTCTTGGGGAAGGTTCCCTACGTGGGGACCCGAGGTGGGGTAAACTCATCTTT	CALGEGSLRGDPRWGKLIF
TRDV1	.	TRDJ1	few	TGTGCTCTTGGGGAACCGGCCTTCCTAAGTACTGGGGGAGGCCCGTACACCGATAAACTCATCTTT	CALGEPAFLSTGGGPYTDKLIF
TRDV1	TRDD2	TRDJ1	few	TGTGCTCTTGGGGTCTCGGCCTTCCTAGCGGGCCCCAGTTCAGGACTCATCTTT	CALGVSAFLAGPSSGLIF
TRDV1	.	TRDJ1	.	TGTGCTCTTGGGGAACCCCGCCGACTCCCAACCGATAAACTCATCTTT	CALGEPRRLPTDKLIF
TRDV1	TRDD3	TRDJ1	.	TGTGCTCTTGGGGGATTTCCCAAGGGCGTACGTACTGGGGGATACGGGCATAAACTCATCTTT	CALGGFPKGVRTGGYGHKLIF